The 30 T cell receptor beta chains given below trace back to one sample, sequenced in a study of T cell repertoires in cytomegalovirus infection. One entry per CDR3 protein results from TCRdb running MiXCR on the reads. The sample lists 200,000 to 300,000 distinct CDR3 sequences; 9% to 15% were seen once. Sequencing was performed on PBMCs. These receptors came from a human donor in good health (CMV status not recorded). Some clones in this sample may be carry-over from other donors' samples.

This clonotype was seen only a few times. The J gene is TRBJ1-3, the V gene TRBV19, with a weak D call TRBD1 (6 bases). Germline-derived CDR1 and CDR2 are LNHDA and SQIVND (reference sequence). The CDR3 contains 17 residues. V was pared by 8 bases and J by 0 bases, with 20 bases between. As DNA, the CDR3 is TGTGCCAGTTTCCCTCTGGGGGCAGTCAACTCTGGAAACACCATATATTTT. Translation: CASFPLGAVNSGNTIYF.

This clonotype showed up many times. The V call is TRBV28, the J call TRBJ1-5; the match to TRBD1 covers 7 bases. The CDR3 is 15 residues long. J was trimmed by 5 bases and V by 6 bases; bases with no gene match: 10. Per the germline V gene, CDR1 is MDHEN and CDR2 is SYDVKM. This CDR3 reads CASRALTGWDQPQHF. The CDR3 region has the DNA TGTGCCAGCAGAGCACTGACAGGGTGGGATCAGCCCCAGCATTTT. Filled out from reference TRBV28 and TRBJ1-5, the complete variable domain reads DVKVTQSSRYLVKRTGEKVFLECVQDMDHENMFWYRQDPGLGLRLIYFSYDVKMKEKGDIPEGYSVSREKKERFSLILESASTNQTSMYLCASRALTGWDQPQHFGDGTRLSIL.

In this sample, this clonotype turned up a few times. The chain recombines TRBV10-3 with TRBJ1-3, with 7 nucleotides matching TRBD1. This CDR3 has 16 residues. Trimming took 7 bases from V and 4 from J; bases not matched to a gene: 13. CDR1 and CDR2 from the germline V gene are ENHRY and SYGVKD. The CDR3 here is CAINNGNRGRGNTIYF. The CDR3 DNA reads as TGTGCCATCAATAATGGGAACAGGGGCCGGGGAAACACCATATATTTT.

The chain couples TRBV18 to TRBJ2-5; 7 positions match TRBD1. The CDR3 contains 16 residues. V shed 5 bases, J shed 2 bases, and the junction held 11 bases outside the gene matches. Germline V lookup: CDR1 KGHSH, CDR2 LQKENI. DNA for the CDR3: TGTGCCAGCTCATCGCTCGGGACAGCTCCTCAAGAGACCCAGTACTTC. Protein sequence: CASSSLGTAPQETQYF.

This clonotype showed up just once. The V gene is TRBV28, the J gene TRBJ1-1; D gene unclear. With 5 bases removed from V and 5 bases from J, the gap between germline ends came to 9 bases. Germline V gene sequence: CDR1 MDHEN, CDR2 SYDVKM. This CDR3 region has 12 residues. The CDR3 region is CASSQTWTEAFF. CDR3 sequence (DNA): TGTGCCAGCAGTCAAACATGGACTGAAGCTTTCTTT.

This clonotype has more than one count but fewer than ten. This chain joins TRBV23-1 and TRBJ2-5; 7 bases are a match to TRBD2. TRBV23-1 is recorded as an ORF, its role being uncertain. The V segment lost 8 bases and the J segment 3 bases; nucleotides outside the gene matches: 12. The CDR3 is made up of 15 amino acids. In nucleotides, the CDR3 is TGCGCCAGCGGGACCCTTATACGGGGGGAAGAGACCCAGTACTTC. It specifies CASGTLIRGEETQYF.

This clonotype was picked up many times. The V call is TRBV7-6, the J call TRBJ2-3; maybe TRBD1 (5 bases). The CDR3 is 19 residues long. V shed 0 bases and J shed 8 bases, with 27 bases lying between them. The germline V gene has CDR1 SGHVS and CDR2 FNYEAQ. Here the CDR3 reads CASSLAVSRALEGFGTQYF. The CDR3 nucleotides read TGTGCCAGCAGCTTAGCGGTTAGCAGGGCGCTTGAAGGCTTTGGTACGCAGTATTTT. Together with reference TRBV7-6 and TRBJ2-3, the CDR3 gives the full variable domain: GAGVSQSPRYKVTKRGQDVALRCDPISGHVSLYWYRQALGQGPEFLTYFNYEAQQDKSGLPNDRFSAERPEGSISTLTIQRTEQRDSAMYRCASSLAVSRALEGFGTQYFGPGTRLTVL.

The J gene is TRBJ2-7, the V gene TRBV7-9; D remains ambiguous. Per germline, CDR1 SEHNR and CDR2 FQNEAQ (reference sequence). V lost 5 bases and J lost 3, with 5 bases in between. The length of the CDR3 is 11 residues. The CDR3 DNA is TGTGCCAGCAGCCCGCACTACGAGCAGTACTTC. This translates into CASSPHYEQYF. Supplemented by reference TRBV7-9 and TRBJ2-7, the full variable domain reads DTGVSQNPRHKITKRGQNVTFRCDPISEHNRLYWYRQTLGQGPEFLTYFQNEAQLEKSRLLSDRFSAERPKGSFSTLEIQRTEQGDSAMYLCASSPHYEQYFGPGTRLTVT.

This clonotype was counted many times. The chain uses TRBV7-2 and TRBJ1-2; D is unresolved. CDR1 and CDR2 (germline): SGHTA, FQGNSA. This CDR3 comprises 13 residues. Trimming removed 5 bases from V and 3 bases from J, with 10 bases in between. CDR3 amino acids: CASSQDGDYGYTF. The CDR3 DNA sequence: TGTGCCAGCAGCCAGGACGGGGACTATGGCTACACCTTC.

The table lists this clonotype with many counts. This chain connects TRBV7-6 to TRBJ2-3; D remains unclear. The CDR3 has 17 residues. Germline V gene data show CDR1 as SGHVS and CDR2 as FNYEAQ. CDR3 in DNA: TGTGCGCCAGCAGCTCAATTACCGCGCCCATGCACAGATACGCAGTATTTT. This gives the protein CAPAAQLPRPCTDTQYF.

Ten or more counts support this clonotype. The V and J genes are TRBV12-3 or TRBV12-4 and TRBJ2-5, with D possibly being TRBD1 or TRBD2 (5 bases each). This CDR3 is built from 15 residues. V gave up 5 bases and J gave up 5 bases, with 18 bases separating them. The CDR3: CASSPNQMWDETQYF. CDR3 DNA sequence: TGTGCCAGCAGTCCCAACCAGATGTGGGACGAGACCCAGTACTTC.

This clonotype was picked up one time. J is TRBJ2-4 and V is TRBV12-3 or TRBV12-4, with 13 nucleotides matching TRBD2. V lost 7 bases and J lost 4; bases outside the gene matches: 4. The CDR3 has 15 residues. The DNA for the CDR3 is TGTGCCAGCACCCGGACTAGCGGGGGAAAAAACATTCAGTACTTC. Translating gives CASTRTSGGKNIQYF.

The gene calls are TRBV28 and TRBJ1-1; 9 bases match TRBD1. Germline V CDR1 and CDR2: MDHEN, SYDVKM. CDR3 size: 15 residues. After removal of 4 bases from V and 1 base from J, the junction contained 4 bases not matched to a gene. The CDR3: CASSSQGAQNTEAFF. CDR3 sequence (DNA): TGTGCCAGCAGTTCACAGGGGGCTCAGAACACTGAAGCTTTCTTT.

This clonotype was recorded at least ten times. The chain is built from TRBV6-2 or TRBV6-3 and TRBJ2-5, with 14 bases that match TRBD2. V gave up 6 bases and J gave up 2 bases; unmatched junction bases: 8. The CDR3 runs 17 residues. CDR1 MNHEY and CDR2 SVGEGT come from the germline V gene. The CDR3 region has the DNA TGTGCCAGCAGCGCCCCGGGACTAGCGGGAGTTCAAGAGACCCAGTACTTC. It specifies CASSAPGLAGVQETQYF.

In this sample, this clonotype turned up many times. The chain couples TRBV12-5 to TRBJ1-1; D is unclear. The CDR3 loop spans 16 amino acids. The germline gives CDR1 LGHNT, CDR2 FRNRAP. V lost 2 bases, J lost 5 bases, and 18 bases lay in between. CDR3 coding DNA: TGTGCTAGTGGTTTGATGGCAGGACCGGGGAGAACTGAAGCTTTCTTT. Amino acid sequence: CASGLMAGPGRTEAFF.

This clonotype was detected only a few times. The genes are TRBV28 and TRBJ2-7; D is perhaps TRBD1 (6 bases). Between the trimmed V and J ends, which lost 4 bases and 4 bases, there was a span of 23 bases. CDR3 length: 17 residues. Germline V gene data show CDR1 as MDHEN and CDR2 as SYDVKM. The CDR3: CASSWVRQGMIVYEQYF. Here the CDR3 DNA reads TGTGCCAGCAGTTGGGTGAGGCAGGGGATGATAGTTTACGAGCAGTACTTC.

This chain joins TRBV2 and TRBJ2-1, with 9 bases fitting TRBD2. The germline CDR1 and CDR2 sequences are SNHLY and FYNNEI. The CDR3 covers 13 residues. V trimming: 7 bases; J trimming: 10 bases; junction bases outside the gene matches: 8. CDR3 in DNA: TGTGCCAGCATGGCGGGAGGGCCTAGCGAGCAGTTCTTC. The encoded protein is CASMAGGPSEQFF.

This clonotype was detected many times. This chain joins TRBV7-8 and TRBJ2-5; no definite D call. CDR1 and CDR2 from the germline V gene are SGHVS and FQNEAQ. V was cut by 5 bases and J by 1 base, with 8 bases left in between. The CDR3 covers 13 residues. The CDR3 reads CASSRSRQETQYF. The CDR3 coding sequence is TGTGCCAGCAGCAGGAGCCGCCAAGAGACCCAGTACTTC.

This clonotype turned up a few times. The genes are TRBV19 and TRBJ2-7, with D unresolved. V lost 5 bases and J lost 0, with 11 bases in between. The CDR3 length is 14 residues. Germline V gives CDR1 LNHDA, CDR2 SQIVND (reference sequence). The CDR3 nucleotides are TGTGCCAGTAGTCACGTCCACGTCTCCTACGAGCAGTACTTC. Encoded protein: CASSHVHVSYEQYF.

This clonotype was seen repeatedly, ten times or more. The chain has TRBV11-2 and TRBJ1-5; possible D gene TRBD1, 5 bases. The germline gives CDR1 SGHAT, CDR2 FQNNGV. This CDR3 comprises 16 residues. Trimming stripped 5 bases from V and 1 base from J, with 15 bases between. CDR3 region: CASSRGVGGSNQPQHF. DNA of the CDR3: TGTGCCAGCAGCAGAGGGGTTGGAGGAAGCAATCAGCCCCAGCATTTT.

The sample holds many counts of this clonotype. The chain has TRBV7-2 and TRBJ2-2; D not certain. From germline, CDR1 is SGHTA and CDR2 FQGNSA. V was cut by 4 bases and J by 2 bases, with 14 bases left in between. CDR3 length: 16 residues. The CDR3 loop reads CASSSRRVLNTGELFF. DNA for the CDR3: TGTGCCAGCAGCTCCCGAAGGGTCCTAAACACCGGGGAGCTGTTTTTT.

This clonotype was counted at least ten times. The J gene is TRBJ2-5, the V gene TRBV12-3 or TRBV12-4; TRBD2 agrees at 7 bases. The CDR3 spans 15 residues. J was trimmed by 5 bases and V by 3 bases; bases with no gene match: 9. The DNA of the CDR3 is TGTGCCAGCAGTTTGCCTAGCGGACTCTTTGAGACCCAGTACTTC. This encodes CASSLPSGLFETQYF.

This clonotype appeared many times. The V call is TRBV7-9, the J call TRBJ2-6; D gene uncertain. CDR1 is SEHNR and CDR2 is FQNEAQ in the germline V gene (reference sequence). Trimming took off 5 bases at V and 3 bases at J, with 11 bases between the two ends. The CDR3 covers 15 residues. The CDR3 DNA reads TGTGCCAGCAGCAATCCCTCTCTTGGGGCCAACGTCCTGACTTTC. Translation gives CASSNPSLGANVLTF.

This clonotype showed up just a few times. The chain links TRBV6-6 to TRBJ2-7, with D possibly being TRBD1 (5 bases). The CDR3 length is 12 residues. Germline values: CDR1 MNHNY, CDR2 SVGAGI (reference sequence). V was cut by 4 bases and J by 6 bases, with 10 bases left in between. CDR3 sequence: CASSFGHSEQYF. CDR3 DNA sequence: TGTGCCAGCAGTTTCGGACATTCCGAGCAGTACTTC.

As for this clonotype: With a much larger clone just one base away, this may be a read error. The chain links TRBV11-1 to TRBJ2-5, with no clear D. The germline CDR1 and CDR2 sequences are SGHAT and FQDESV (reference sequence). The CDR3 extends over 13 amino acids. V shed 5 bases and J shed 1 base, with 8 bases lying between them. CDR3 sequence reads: CASSHNAQETQYF. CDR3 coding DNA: TGTGCCAGCAGCCACAATGCCCAAGAGACCCAGTACTTC.

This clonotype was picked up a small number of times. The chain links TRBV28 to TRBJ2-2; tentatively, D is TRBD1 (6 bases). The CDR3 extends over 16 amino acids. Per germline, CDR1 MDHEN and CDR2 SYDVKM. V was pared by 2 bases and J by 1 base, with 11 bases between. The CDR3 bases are TGTGCCAGCAGTTTAAGTAGAGGGGGGAACACCGGGGAGCTGTTTTTT. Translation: CASSLSRGGNTGELFF.

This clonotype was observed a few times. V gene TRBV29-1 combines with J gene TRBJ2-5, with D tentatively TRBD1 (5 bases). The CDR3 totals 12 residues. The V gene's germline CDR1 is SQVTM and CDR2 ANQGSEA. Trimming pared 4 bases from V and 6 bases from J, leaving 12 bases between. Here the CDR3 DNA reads TGCAGCGTTGTTTGGCAGGGCCAGACCCAGTACTTC. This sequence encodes CSVVWQGQTQYF. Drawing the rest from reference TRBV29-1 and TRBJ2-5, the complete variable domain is SAVISQKPSRDICQRGTSLTIQCQVDSQVTMMFWYRQQPGQSLTLIATANQGSEATYESGFVIDKFPISRPNLTFSTLTVSNMSPEDSSIYLCSVVWQGQTQYFGPGTRLLVL.

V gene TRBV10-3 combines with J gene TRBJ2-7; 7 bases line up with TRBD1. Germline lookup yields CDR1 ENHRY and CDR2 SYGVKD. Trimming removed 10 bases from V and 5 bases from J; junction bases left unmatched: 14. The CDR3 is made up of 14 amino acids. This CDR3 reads CATLQGFEENEQYF. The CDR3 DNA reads TGTGCCACCTTACAGGGGTTCGAAGAGAACGAGCAGTACTTC.

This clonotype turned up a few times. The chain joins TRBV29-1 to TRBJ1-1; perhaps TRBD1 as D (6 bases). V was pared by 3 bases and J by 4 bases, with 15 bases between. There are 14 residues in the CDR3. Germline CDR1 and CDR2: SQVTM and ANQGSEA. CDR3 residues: CSVDSGARSTEAFF. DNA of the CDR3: TGCAGCGTTGATTCGGGGGCCAGGAGCACTGAAGCTTTCTTT. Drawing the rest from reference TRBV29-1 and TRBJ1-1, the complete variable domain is SAVISQKPSRDICQRGTSLTIQCQVDSQVTMMFWYRQQPGQSLTLIATANQGSEATYESGFVIDKFPISRPNLTFSTLTVSNMSPEDSSIYLCSVDSGARSTEAFFGQGTRLTVV.

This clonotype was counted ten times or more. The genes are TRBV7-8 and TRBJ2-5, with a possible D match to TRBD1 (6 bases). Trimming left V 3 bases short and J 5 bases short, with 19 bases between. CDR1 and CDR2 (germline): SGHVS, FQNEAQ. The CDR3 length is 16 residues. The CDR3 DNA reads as TGTGCCAGCAGCTTGGGGGCACTAGAAGTGGGGGAGACCCAGTACTTC. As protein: CASSLGALEVGETQYF.